Each of the 17 T cell receptor beta chains below was sequenced from the same sample in a study of OX40 agonist ivuxolimab in advanced cancers. Method: immunoSEQ multiplex PCR; TCRdb's copy keeps in-frame clones and lacks some. The sample records 55,000 to 85,000 clones, about 90% being singletons. The sample was CD4+ or CD8+ T cells sorted from blood, taken in a trial of the OX40 agonist ivuxolimab. The receptors were gathered from an adult with an advanced solid tumor such as melanoma, head and neck, liver or kidney cancer.

V is TRBV4-1 and J is TRBJ1-1; TRBD1 might be the D (5 bases). CDR1 MGHRA and CDR2 YSYEKL come from the germline V gene. V was shortened by 1 base and J by 6 bases, with 12 bases between the two germline ends. CDR3 length: 14 amino acids. DNA of the CDR3: TGCGCCAGCAGCCAAGGTAGCGCAGGGCCTGAAGCTTTCTTT. This sequence encodes CASSQGSAGPEAFF.

V is TRBV2 and J is TRBJ2-7; D might be TRBD1 (6 bases). Per germline, CDR1 SNHLY and CDR2 FYNNEI. Trimming cost V 6 bases and J 2 bases, with 11 bases left between them. This CDR3 has 13 amino acids. The CDR3 DNA sequence: TGTGCCAGCAGGGGGGCGGAGGCCTACGAGCAGTACTTC. As protein: CASRGAEAYEQYF.

The V and J genes are TRBV5-1 and TRBJ1-1; tentative D call: TRBD1 (6 bases). The CDR3 runs 15 residues. Germline loops: CDR1 SGHRS, CDR2 YFSETQ. The germline V and J ends were trimmed by 4 bases and 1 base, with 14 bases remaining between them. The CDR3 protein is CASSLSWGANTEAFF. The CDR3, as DNA: TGCGCCAGCAGCCTGTCGTGGGGGGCGAACACTGAAGCTTTCTTT.

The genes are TRBV27 and TRBJ2-2, with TRBD1 matching 9 bases. Germline V gives CDR1 MNHEY, CDR2 SMNVEV (reference sequence). The CDR3 has 17 amino acids. J gave up 2 bases and V 8 bases, and 12 bases lay outside the gene matches. Here the CDR3 reads CASCRDREVPNTGELFF. In DNA, the CDR3 is TGTGCCAGCTGCCGGGACAGGGAGGTTCCCAACACCGGGGAGCTGTTTTTT.

This chain connects TRBV27 to TRBJ1-1; D remains ambiguous. This CDR3 has 13 amino acids. V dropped 7 bases and J dropped 9 bases, with 18 bases sitting between them. The V gene's germline CDR1 is MNHEY and CDR2 SMNVEV (reference sequence). The CDR3 sequence is CASKVAPLLKAFF. CDR3 bases: TGTGCCAGCAAGGTAGCCCCCCTTCTTAAAGCTTTCTTT.

Points on this clone: Given a much more abundant clone one base away, this may be a read error. The chain is built from TRBV7-8 and TRBJ1-1; unclear D gene. This CDR3 region has 11 residues. Germline loops: CDR1 SGHVS, CDR2 FQNEAQ. The V and J ends lost 1 base and 5 bases respectively, with 2 bases between them. CDR3 loop: CASSLVTEAFF. The CDR3 DNA is TGTGCCAGCAGCTTAGTAACTGAAGCTTTCTTT.

The chain uses TRBV6-5 and TRBJ1-6; 7 nucleotides line up with TRBD1. CDR3 size: 15 residues. Germline V gene data show CDR1 as MNHEY and CDR2 as SVGAGI. J gave up 5 bases and V 6 bases, and 7 bases lay outside the gene matches. In DNA form, the CDR3 reads TGTGCCAGCAGACCAGGGACAGAAAATAATTCACCCCTCCACTTT. Encoded protein: CASRPGTENNSPLHF.

The chain links TRBV13 to TRBJ2-7, with D perhaps matching TRBD1 (5 bases). The V gene lost 0 bases and the J gene lost 2 bases, with 8 bases spanning the gap. The CDR3 sequence is 14 residues long. Germline-derived CDR1 and CDR2 are PRHDT and FYEKMQ (reference sequence). As DNA, the CDR3 is TGTGCCAGCAGCTTAGGCAGGGTAACCTACGAGCAGTACTTC. It yields the protein CASSLGRVTYEQYF.

The chain uses TRBV6-4 and TRBJ2-1, with 15 nucleotides matching TRBD2. CDR1 and CDR2 from the germline V gene are MRHNA and SNTAGT. This CDR3 comprises 14 residues. V lost 4 bases and J lost 9; bases outside the gene matches: 1. The CDR3 nucleotides read TGTGCCAGCAGTGGGACTAGCGGGGGGGCTGAGCAGTTCTTC. Its protein product is CASSGTSGGAEQFF.

This clone was counted between two and nine times. Its ends do not fully match the called genes, so a read error is possible. The J gene is TRBJ1-2, the V gene TRBV25-1; D gene uncertain. Germline values: CDR1 MGHDK, CDR2 SYGVNS. The CDR3 is 15 amino acids. CDR3 nucleotide sequence: TGTGCCAGCAGTGAATATGGTCCGGCAGGCGCCCCTCCGGCCTTC. It translates to CASSEYGPAGAPPAF.

This clone qualifies as medium-sized (0.01 to 0.1%). Different DNA sequences within this sample yield the same CDR3. The V call is TRBV4-1, the J call TRBJ1-4, with unresolved D. The CDR3 length is 20 residues. The germline V and J ends were trimmed by 0 bases and 6 bases, with 26 bases remaining between them. Germline V gene data show CDR1 as MGHRA and CDR2 as YSYEKL. CDR3 in DNA: TGCGCCAGCAGCCAAGAACGGCCCGGCTTTGGCGTCCTGGCGGATGAAAAACTGTTTTTT. It encodes CASSQERPGFGVLADEKLFF.

Comments on this clone: The sample contains more than one DNA sequence encoding this CDR3. V usage is TRBV12-5 and J usage is TRBJ1-5; D perhaps matches TRBD1 (5 bases). This CDR3 contains 14 residues. V was pared by 6 bases and J by 6 bases, with 15 bases between. Per germline, CDR1 LGHNT and CDR2 FRNRAP. The CDR3: CASGYEGAPQPQHF. The DNA of the CDR3 is TGTGCTAGTGGCTATGAAGGGGCCCCTCAGCCCCAGCATTTT.

The chain links TRBV7-9 to TRBJ2-5; the match to TRBD1 covers 9 bases. Losses at the gene ends were 5 bases for V and 3 bases for J; bases not matched to a gene: 10. The CDR3 runs 16 residues. Germline-derived CDR1 and CDR2 are SEHNR and FQNEAQ (reference sequence). The CDR3 DNA is TGTGCCAGCAGCAACTACGGGACAGGGATAGAAGAGACCCAGTACTTC. Its protein product is CASSNYGTGIEETQYF. Together with reference TRBV7-9 and TRBJ2-5, the CDR3 gives the full variable domain: DTGVSQNPRHKITKRGQNVTFRCDPISEHNRLYWYRQTLGQGPEFLTYFQNEAQLEKSRLLSDRFSAERPKGSFSTLEIQRTEQGDSAMYLCASSNYGTGIEETQYFGPGTRLLVL.

The table lists this clone with a count of one. The chain uses TRBV5-6 and TRBJ2-5; D might be TRBD2 (7 bases). The CDR3 spans 17 residues. Trimming cost V 0 bases and J 4 bases, with 19 bases left between them. CDR1 is SGHDT and CDR2 is YYEEEE in the germline V gene. The CDR3 DNA reads as TGTGCCAGCAGCTTGGCCGGGGGGCCCATCAGGGCAGAGACCCAGTACTTC. It is translated as CASSLAGGPIRAETQYF.

The rearrangement uses TRBV5-1 and TRBJ2-7; D remains unclear. CDR3 length: 15 residues. CDR1 is SGHRS, CDR2 YFSETQ, per germline. Trimming left V 0 bases short and J 0 bases short, with 10 bases between. CDR3 DNA: TGCGCCAGCAGCTTGGCCTCGGCAGGCTCCTACGAGCAGTACTTC. This sequence encodes CASSLASAGSYEQYF.

V gene TRBV2 combines with J gene TRBJ1-2; D is ambiguous. Trimming pared 1 base from V and 6 bases from J, leaving 15 bases between. The germline V gene encodes CDR1 SNHLY and CDR2 FYNNEI. The CDR3 is 15 residues long. The CDR3 DNA follows: TGTGCCAGCAGTGAAGAGCCGGCCGCACCAAATGGCTACACCTTC. Its translation is CASSEEPAAPNGYTF.

V usage is TRBV5-4 and J usage is TRBJ1-1, with TRBD1 identical over 11 bases. This CDR3 comprises 14 residues. After removal of 2 bases from V and 6 bases from J, the junction contained 3 bases not matched to a gene. Germline CDR1 is SGHNT and CDR2 is YYREEE (reference sequence). The CDR3 coding sequence is TGTGCCAGCAGCTTCGGGACAGGGGGGGCTGAAGCTTTCTTT. Amino acids: CASSFGTGGAEAFF. Complete variable domain (other parts from reference TRBV5-4 and TRBJ1-1): ETGVTQSPTHLIKTRGQQVTLRCSSQSGHNTVSWYQQALGQGPQFIFQYYREEENGRGNFPPRFSGLQFPNYSSELNVNALELDDSALYLCASSFGTGGAEAFFGQGTRLTVV.